This TCR beta chain stems from a study of blood T cell repertoires in COVID-19. At the level of the study: In each case, the material was cDNA or gDNA derived from T cells, B-cell-depleted T cells, or PBMCs.

Germline CDR1 reads SGDLS; CDR2 reads YYNGEE. CDR3 length: 20 amino acids. Germline trimming cut 3 bases from V and 0 bases from J; bases unmatched to any gene: 11. Clones were read by immunoSEQ multiplex PCR, and TCRdb kept only the in-frame ones, dropping some. The sample has 80,000 to 130,000 clones, about 89% seen once. The sequencing sample was made of peripheral blood. This clonotype originated in a man in his 60s with acute or convalescent COVID-19. The rearrangement links TRBV9 to TRBJ2-1; the match to TRBD2 covers 14 bases. CDR3 DNA sequence: TGTGCCAGCAGCGAAAGACTAGCGGGAGGGCCAGAAACCTCCTACAATGAGCAGTTCTTC. This codes for CASSERLAGGPETSYNEQFF. Combining the CDR3 with reference TRBV9 and TRBJ2-1 gives the whole variable domain DSGVTQTPKHLITATGQRVTLRCSPRSGDLSVYWYQQSLDQGLQFLIQYYNGEERAKGNILERFSAQQFPDLHSELNLSSLELGDSALYFCASSERLAGGPETSYNEQFFGPGTRLTVL.